A single sample gave rise to the 13 T cell receptor beta chains below, sequenced in a study of blood T cell repertoires in COVID-19. Clones were read by immunoSEQ multiplex PCR, and TCRdb kept only the in-frame ones, dropping some. The sample carries a few hundred thousand clones, roughly four fifths recorded once. Sequenced input: peripheral blood. These receptors were collected from a person aged 70 to 85 with COVID-19, enrolled during active disease.

This clone has only a few counts. This chain connects TRBV28 to TRBJ1-5; 12 bases are shared with TRBD1. This CDR3 has 22 amino acids. CDR1 is MDHEN and CDR2 is SYDVKM in the germline V gene. Losses at the gene ends were 3 bases for V and 3 bases for J; bases not matched to a gene: 21. CDR3 sequence reads: CASSFFGVGDRGLKTYNQPQHF. CDR3 nucleotides: TGTGCCAGCAGTTTCTTTGGGGTTGGGGACAGGGGGCTCAAGACGTACAATCAGCCCCAGCATTTT.

In this sample, this clone turned up once. The chain carries TRBV28 and TRBJ2-7, with 7 bases matching TRBD1. Germline CDR1 reads MDHEN; CDR2 reads SYDVKM. V lost 2 bases and J lost 0; bases outside the gene matches: 19. The CDR3 sequence is 20 residues long. The CDR3 DNA is TGTGCCAGCAGTTTACCTCCCGGGACAGCATTCCTCACAAGCTCCTACGAGCAGTACTTC. Its translation: CASSLPPGTAFLTSSYEQYF.

The gene calls are TRBV7-9 and TRBJ2-3, with D possibly TRBD1 on 6 matching bases. Germline CDR1 is SEHNR and CDR2 is FQNEAQ (reference sequence). CDR3 length equals 15 residues. V was shortened by 5 bases and J by 2 bases, with 14 bases between the two germline ends. CDR3 residues: CASSRQPGATDTQYF. Here the CDR3 DNA reads TGTGCCAGCAGCCGTCAACCAGGGGCCACAGATACGCAGTATTTT.

This clone was recorded once. The same CDR3 is also encoded by other DNA sequences in this sample. This sequence joins TRBV19 and TRBJ2-5; 7 nucleotides line up with TRBD1. The length of the CDR3 is 14 residues. Germline CDR1 and CDR2: LNHDA and SQIVND (reference sequence). Trimming at V came to 1 base and at J to 1 base, leaving 0 bases not matched to a gene. Here the CDR3 DNA reads TGTGCCAGTAGTATAGGGGACAGCCAAGAGACCCAGTACTTC. This gives the protein CASSIGDSQETQYF.

This chain uses TRBV3-1 (or the pseudogene TRBV3-2) with TRBJ2-1; D might be TRBD1 (6 bases). This CDR3 contains 14 residues. Germline values: CDR1 LGHDT, CDR2 YNNKEL (reference sequence). The V gene lost 4 bases and the J gene lost 5 bases, with 12 bases spanning the gap. CDR3: CASSRDTNNNEQFF. CDR3 sequence (DNA): TGTGCCAGCAGCCGGGACACCAACAACAATGAGCAGTTCTTC.

The chain links TRBV30 to TRBJ2-2; 10 nucleotides match TRBD2. In germline, CDR1 is GTSNPN, CDR2 SVGIG (reference sequence). The V and J ends lost 2 bases and 8 bases, in that order; junction bases with no gene match: 8. The CDR3 runs 15 residues. The CDR3 region has the DNA TGTGCCTGGAGTCCTGTTAGCGGGAGGACAGGGGAGCTGTTTTTT. It translates to CAWSPVSGRTGELFF.

This clone appeared a single time. The chain carries TRBV27 and TRBJ1-1; a possible D gene is TRBD1 (5 bases). V lost 6 bases, J lost 4 bases, and 21 bases lay in between. This CDR3 has 16 amino acids. The germline gives CDR1 MNHEY, CDR2 SMNVEV (reference sequence). The CDR3 sequence is CASRTLGGGWSTEAFF. The CDR3 DNA follows: TGTGCCAGCAGGACGCTGGGGGGGGGTTGGAGCACTGAAGCTTTCTTT.

This rearrangement joins TRBV19 to TRBJ2-2, with D unclear. The CDR3 runs 14 residues. Trimming left V 0 bases short and J 6 bases short, with 8 bases between. The V gene's germline CDR1 is LNHDA and CDR2 SQIVND (reference sequence). DNA for the CDR3: TGTGCCAGTAGTATAGACAGGAATCCCGGGGAGCTGTTTTTT. It specifies CASSIDRNPGELFF.

The rearrangement uses TRBV7-2 and TRBJ1-2; 8 nucleotides line up with TRBD1. The CDR3 runs 14 residues. Germline CDR1 SGHTA, CDR2 FQGNSA. Trimming removed 3 bases from V and 7 bases from J; junction bases left unmatched: 7. In nucleotides, the CDR3 is TGTGCCAGCAGCTTTGCCGGACAGGGCTCTGGCTACACCTTC. Its protein is CASSFAGQGSGYTF.

This chain joins TRBV28 and TRBJ2-3; 7 positions agree with TRBD2. Germline loops: CDR1 MDHEN, CDR2 SYDVKM. The CDR3 consists of 16 residues. After removal of 3 bases from V and 5 bases from J, the junction contained 11 bases not matched to a gene. The CDR3 sequence: CASSFPLRRELDTQYF. The DNA for the CDR3 is TGTGCCAGCAGTTTCCCCCTACGGCGGGAGTTAGATACGCAGTATTTT.

The chain has TRBV30 and TRBJ1-1, with D perhaps matching TRBD1 (5 bases). Germline V gene lookup returns CDR1 GTSNPN and CDR2 SVGIG (reference sequence). Trimming removed 2 bases from V and 0 bases from J, with 19 bases in between. The CDR3 loop spans 17 amino acids. The CDR3 DNA follows: TGTGCCTGGAGTCCACGGGGGGTGGGAGGGCTGAACACTGAAGCTTTCTTT. Its translation is CAWSPRGVGGLNTEAFF.

The V call is TRBV7-9, the J call TRBJ2-5; TRBD2 agrees at 8 bases. The CDR3 runs 14 residues. V shed 4 bases, J shed 0 bases, and the junction held 1 base outside the gene matches. Per germline, CDR1 SEHNR and CDR2 FQNEAQ (reference sequence). Here the CDR3 DNA reads TGTGCCAGCAGCTCGCGGGGGGACCAAGAGACCCAGTACTTC. Translation: CASSSRGDQETQYF.

This chain connects TRBV5-1 to TRBJ1-4, with D possibly TRBD1 on 6 matching bases. Germline lookup yields CDR1 SGHRS and CDR2 YFSETQ. The CDR3 spans 15 residues. V lost 0 bases and J 4 bases, leaving 10 bases between the germline ends. CDR3 sequence (DNA): TGCGCCAGCAGCTTGGTAGGACAGTTTAATGAAAAACTGTTTTTT. Translating it yields CASSLVGQFNEKLFF.